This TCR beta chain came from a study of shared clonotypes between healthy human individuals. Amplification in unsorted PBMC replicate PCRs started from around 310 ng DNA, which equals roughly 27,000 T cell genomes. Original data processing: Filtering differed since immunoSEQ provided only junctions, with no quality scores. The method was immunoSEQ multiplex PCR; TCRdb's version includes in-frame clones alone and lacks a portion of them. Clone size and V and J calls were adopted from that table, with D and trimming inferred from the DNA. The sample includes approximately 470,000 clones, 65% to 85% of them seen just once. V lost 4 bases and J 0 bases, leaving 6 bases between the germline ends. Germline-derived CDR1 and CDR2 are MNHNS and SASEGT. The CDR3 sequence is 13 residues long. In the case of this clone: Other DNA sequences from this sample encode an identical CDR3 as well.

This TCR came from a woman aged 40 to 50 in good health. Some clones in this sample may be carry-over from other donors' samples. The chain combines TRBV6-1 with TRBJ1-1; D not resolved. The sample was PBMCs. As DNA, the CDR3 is TGTGCCAGCAGTGGTCAGGTGAACACTGAAGCTTTCTTT. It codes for CASSGQVNTEAFF.